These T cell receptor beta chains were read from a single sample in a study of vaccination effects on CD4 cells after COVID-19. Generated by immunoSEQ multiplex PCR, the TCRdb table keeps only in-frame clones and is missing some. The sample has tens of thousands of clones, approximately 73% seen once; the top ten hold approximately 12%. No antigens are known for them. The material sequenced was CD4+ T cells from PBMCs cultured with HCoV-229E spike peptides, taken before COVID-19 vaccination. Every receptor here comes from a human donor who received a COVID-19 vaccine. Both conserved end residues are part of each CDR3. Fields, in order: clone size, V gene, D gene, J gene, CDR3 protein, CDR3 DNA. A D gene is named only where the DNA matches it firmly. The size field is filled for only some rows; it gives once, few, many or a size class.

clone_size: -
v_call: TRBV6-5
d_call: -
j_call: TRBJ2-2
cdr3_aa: CASRTVNTGELFF
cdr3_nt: TGTGCCAGCAGGACAGTAAACACCGGGGAGCTGTTTTTT

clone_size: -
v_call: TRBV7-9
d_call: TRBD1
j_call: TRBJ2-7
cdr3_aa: CASSFYRGRDEQYF
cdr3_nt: TGTGCCAGCAGCTTTTACAGGGGGCGCGACGAGCAGTACTTC

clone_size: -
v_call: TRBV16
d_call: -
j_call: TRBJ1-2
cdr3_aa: CASSQSTGLGDGYTF
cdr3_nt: TGTGCCAGCAGCCAATCAACGGGGCTGGGGGATGGCTACACCTTC

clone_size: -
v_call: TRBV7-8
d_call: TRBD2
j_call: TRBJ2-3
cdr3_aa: CASRPPGLVTDTQYF
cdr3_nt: TGTGCCAGCAGACCACCGGGACTAGTCACAGATACGCAGTATTTT

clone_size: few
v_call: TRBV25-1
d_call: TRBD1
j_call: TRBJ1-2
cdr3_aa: CASSEVGQRYGYTF
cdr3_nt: TGTGCCAGCAGTGAAGTGGGACAGAGATATGGCTACACCTTC

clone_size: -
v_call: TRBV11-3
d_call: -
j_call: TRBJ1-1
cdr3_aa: CASSLVGNTEAFF
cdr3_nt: TGTGCCAGCAGCTTAGTCGGGAACACTGAAGCTTTCTTT

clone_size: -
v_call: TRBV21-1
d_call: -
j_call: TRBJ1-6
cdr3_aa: CASSKELNRGPNSPLHF
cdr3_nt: TGTGCCAGCAGCAAAGAACTAAACAGGGGCCCGAATTCACCCCTCCACTTT

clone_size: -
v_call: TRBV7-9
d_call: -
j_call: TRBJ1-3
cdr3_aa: CASSPRGISGNTIYF
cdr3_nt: TGTGCCAGCAGCCCAAGAGGCATCTCTGGAAACACCATATATTTT

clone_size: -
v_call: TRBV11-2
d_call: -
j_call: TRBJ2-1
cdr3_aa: CASSLFKNEQFF
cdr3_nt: TGTGCCAGCAGCTTATTTAAGAATGAGCAGTTCTTC

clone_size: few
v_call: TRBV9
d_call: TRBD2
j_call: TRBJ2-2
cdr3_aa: CASSVGTGTSATGELFF
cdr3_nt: TGTGCCAGCAGCGTAGGAACCGGGACTAGCGCTACCGGGGAGCTGTTTTTT

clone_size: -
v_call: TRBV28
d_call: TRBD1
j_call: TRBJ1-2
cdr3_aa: CASSTGGFFFRDTF
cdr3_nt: TGTGCCAGCAGCACAGGGGGGTTCTTTTTTCGAGACACCTTC

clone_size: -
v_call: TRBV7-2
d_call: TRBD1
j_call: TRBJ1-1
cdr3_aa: CARLSPLDRVAEAFF
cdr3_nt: TGTGCCCGACTAAGTCCTTTGGACAGGGTCGCTGAAGCTTTCTTT

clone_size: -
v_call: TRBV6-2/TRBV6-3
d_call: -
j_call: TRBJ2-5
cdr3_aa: CASSYGRGVGETQYF
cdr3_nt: TGTGCCAGCAGTTACGGGCGGGGTGTAGGAGAGACCCAGTACTTC

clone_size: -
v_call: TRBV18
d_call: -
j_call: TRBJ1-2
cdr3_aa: CASSTWADKGYTF
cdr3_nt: TGTGCCAGCTCAACTTGGGCTGACAAAGGCTACACCTTC

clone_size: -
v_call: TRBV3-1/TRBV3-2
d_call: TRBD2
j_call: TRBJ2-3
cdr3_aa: CASSHSGITDTQYF
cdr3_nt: TGTGCCAGCAGCCACAGCGGGATTACAGATACGCAGTATTTT

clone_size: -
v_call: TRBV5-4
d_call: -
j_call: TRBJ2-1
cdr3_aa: CASSLERGAYNEQFF
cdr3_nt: TGTGCCAGCAGCTTGGAGAGGGGGGCGTACAATGAGCAGTTCTTC

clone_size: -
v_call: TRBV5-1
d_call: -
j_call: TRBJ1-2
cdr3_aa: CASSAGAYGYTF
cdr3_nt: TGCGCCAGCAGCGCAGGTGCCTATGGCTACACCTTC

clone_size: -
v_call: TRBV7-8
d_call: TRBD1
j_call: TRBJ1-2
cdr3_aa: CASSRTGVSGGYTF
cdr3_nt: TGTGCCAGCAGCCGCACAGGGGTATCGGGTGGCTACACCTTC

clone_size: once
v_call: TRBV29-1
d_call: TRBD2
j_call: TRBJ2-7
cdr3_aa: CSGIYKAGEGGEQYF
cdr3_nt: TGCAGCGGAATTTATAAAGCGGGAGAAGGGGGCGAGCAGTACTTC

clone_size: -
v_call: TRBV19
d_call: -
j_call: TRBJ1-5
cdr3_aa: CASTRGGRGDQPQHF
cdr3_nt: TGTGCCAGTACCCGGGGGGGCAGGGGAGATCAGCCCCAGCATTTT

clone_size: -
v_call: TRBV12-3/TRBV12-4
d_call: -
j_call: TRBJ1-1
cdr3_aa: CASSFEWNTEAFF
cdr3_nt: TGTGCCAGCAGTTTTGAGTGGAACACTGAAGCTTTCTTT

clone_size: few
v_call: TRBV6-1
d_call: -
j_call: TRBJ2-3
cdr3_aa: CASSEGPTQYF
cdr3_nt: TGTGCCAGCAGTGAGGGACCTACGCAGTATTTT

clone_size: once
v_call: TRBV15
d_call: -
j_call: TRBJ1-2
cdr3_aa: CATSRGGTGVDGYTF
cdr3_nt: TGTGCCACCAGCAGGGGGGGAACGGGTGTCGATGGCTACACCTTC

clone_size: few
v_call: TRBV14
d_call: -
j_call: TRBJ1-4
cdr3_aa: CASSPLGGGDEKLFF
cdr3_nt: TGTGCCAGCAGCCCCTTGGGAGGCGGGGATGAAAAACTGTTTTTT

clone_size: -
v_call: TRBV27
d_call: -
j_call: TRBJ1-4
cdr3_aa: CASSSATNEKLFF
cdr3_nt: TGTGCCAGCTCCTCCGCAACTAATGAAAAACTGTTTTTT

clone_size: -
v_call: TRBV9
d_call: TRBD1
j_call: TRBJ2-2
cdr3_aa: CASRSTGSTGELFF
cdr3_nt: TGTGCCAGCAGGTCGACAGGGTCCACCGGGGAGCTGTTTTTT

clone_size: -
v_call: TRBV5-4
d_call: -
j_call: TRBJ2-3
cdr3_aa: CASSLVTNPTDTQYF
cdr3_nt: TGTGCCAGCAGCTTGGTGACGAACCCCACAGATACGCAGTATTTT

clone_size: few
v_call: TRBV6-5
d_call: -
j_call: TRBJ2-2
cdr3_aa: CASSDTANTGELFF
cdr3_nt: TGTGCCAGCAGCGATACAGCGAACACCGGGGAGCTGTTTTTT

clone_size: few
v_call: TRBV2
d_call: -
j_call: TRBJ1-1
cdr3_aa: CASSEGGHTEAFF
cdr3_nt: TGTGCCAGCAGTGAGGGGGGGCACACTGAAGCTTTCTTT

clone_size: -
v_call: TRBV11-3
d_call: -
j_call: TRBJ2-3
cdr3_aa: CASSLGYGTDTQYF
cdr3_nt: TGTGCCAGCAGCCTAGGGTACGGAACAGATACGCAGTATTTT

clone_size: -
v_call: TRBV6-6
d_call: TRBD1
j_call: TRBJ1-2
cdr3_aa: CASSLRQGPYGYTF
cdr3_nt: TGTGCCAGCAGCCTCAGACAGGGGCCATATGGCTACACCTTC

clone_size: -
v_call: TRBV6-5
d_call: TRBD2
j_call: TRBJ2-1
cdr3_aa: CASSYSKSGGEQFF
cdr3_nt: TGTGCCAGCAGTTACTCGAAGAGCGGGGGTGAGCAGTTCTTC

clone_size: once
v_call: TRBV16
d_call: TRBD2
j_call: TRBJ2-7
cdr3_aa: CASSSPGTSGRFSYEQYF
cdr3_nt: TGTGCCAGCAGCTCCCCCGGGACTAGCGGGAGGTTCTCCTACGAGCAGTACTTC

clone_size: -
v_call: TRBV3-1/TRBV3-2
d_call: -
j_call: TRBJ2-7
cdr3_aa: CASSQEGHYEQYF
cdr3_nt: TGTGCCAGCAGCCAAGAGGGACACTACGAGCAGTACTTC

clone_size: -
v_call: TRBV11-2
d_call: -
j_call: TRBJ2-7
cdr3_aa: CASSLWGMNEQYF
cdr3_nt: TGTGCCAGCAGCCTATGGGGGATGAACGAGCAGTACTTC

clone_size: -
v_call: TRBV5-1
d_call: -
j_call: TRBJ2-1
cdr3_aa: CASSLMGHNEQFF
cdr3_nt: TGCGCCAGCAGCTTGATGGGCCACAATGAGCAGTTCTTC

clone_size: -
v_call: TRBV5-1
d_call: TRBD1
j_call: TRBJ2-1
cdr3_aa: CASSPGQVTNNEQFF
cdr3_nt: TGCGCCAGCAGCCCGGGACAGGTAACAAACAATGAGCAGTTCTTC

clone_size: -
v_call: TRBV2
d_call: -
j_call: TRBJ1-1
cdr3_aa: CASSEAMNTEAFF
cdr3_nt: TGTGCCAGCAGTGAAGCCATGAACACTGAAGCTTTCTTT

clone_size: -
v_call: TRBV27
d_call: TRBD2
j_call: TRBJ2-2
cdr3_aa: CASRTDWTSGKRELFF
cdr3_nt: TGTGCCAGCAGGACGGACTGGACTAGCGGGAAGCGGGAGCTGTTTTTT

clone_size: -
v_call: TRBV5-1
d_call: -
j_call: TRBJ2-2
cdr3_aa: CASSLETGRGRSTGELFF
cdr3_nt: TGCGCCAGCAGCTTGGAAACGGGGCGGGGTAGATCCACCGGGGAGCTGTTTTTT

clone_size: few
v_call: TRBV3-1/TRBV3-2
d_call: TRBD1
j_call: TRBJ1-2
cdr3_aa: CASSHLDRGAYGYTF
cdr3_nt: TGTGCCAGCAGCCACCTCGACAGGGGGGCCTATGGCTACACCTTC

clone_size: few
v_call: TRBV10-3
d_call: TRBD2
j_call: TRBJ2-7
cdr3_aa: CAISATGTSGAYEQYF
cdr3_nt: TGTGCCATCAGCGCTACAGGGACTAGCGGCGCCTACGAGCAGTACTTC

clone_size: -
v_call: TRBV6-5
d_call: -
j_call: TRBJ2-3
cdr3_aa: CASSYERRPDTQYF
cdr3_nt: TGTGCCAGCAGTTACGAGCGGCGTCCAGATACGCAGTATTTT

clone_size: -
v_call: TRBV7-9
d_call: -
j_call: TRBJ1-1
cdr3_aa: CASSLDLTPGAFF
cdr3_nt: TGTGCCAGCAGCCTTGACTTGACCCCGGGGGCTTTCTTT

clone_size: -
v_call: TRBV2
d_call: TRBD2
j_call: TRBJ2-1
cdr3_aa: CASSPGTSGSLNEQFF
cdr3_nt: TGTGCCAGCAGTCCTGGGACTAGCGGCTCCCTCAATGAGCAGTTCTTC

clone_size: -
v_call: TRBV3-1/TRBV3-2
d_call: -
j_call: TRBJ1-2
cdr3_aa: CASSQDRFKGAGYTF
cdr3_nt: TGTGCCAGCAGCCAAGATCGGTTTAAAGGGGCTGGCTACACCTTC

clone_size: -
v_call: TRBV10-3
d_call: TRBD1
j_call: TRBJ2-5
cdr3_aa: CAIAQDRGRGETQYF
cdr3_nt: TGTGCCATCGCGCAGGACAGGGGGCGCGGGGAGACCCAGTACTTC

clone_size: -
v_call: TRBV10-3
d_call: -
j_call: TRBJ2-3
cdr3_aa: CAVSQGGLTDTQYF
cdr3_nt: TGTGCCGTTTCCCAGGGGGGGTTAACAGATACGCAGTATTTT